The 14 T cell receptor beta chains presented below share a single source sample, sequenced in a study of T cell responses to AZD1222 COVID-19 vaccine. Clones were read by immunoSEQ multiplex PCR, and TCRdb kept only the in-frame ones, dropping some. This table has about 120,000 clones, more than 75% appearing once. The material was peripheral blood, obtained on day 0 of AZD1222 vaccination. The receptors originated from an adult in good health.

This clone was found once. This chain joins TRBV10-3 and TRBJ1-2; D remains ambiguous. Germline CDR1 and CDR2: ENHRY and SYGVKD. This CDR3 is 13 amino acids long. Trimming removed 0 bases from V and 4 bases from J, with 6 bases in between. CDR3 amino acids: CAISESVPYGYTF. The CDR3 DNA is TGTGCCATCAGTGAGTCGGTCCCCTATGGCTACACCTTC.

V usage is TRBV7-2 and J usage is TRBJ2-2; D ambiguous. V was cut by 4 bases and J by 3 bases, with 12 bases left in between. The CDR3 has 15 amino acids. CDR1 and CDR2 (germline): SGHTA, FQGNSA. In nucleotides, the CDR3 is TGTGCCAGCAGCTCCCCCGGGCTTTACACCGGGGAGCTGTTTTTT. Its protein is CASSSPGLYTGELFF. Based on the CDR3 plus reference TRBV7-2 and TRBJ2-2, the full variable domain is GAGVSQSPSNKVTEKGKDVELRCDPISGHTALYWYRQSLGQGLEFLIYFQGNSAPDKSGLPSDRFSAERTGGSVSTLTIQRTQQEDSAVYLCASSSPGLYTGELFFGEGSRLTVL.

The chain uses TRBV30 and TRBJ2-1; the match to TRBD2 covers 10 bases. V shed 2 bases, J shed 2 bases, and the junction held 3 bases outside the gene matches. The CDR3 is 15 amino acids. Germline CDR1 GTSNPN, CDR2 SVGIG (reference sequence). The CDR3 DNA reads as TGTGCCTGGAGTTTGCTAGCGGGAGCCTACAATGAGCAGTTCTTC. Its protein product is CAWSLLAGAYNEQFF.

This chain links TRBV5-1 with TRBJ2-7; TRBD2 matches 7 bases. CDR3 length: 15 amino acids. The V and J ends lost 0 bases and 3 bases, in that order; junction bases with no gene match: 6. Germline lookup yields CDR1 SGHRS and CDR2 YFSETQ. CDR3 protein: CASSLGRESNYEQYF. The CDR3 DNA reads TGCGCCAGCAGCTTGGGGCGGGAGTCTAACTACGAGCAGTACTTC.

The chain uses TRBV7-8 and TRBJ1-5; D is undetermined. Trimming removed 1 base at V and 2 bases at J, with 15 bases between. Germline V gene sequence: CDR1 SGHVS, CDR2 FQNEAQ. The CDR3 is 17 amino acids. This chain's CDR3 is CASSLVSDPRGNQPQHF. The CDR3 region has the DNA TGTGCCAGCAGCTTAGTTTCCGACCCCCGGGGCAATCAGCCCCAGCATTTT.

The chain carries TRBV7-9 and TRBJ2-1; TRBD2 aligns across 11 bases. The CDR3 is 18 residues long. Germline V gene sequence: CDR1 SEHNR, CDR2 FQNEAQ (reference sequence). The V segment lost 5 bases and the J segment 12 bases; nucleotides outside the gene matches: 21. This CDR3 reads CASSRLGQGGTSGLRQFF. The CDR3 DNA reads TGTGCCAGCAGCCGATTGGGACAGGGAGGGACTAGCGGACTAAGGCAGTTCTTC. The full variable domain, in which reference TRBV7-9 and TRBJ2-1 provide the parts outside the CDR3, is DTGVSQNPRHKITKRGQNVTFRCDPISEHNRLYWYRQTLGQGPEFLTYFQNEAQLEKSRLLSDRFSAERPKGSFSTLEIQRTEQGDSAMYLCASSRLGQGGTSGLRQFFGPGTRLTVL.

The V call is TRBV10-3, the J call TRBJ2-3; D remains ambiguous. This CDR3 has 12 amino acids. V was shortened by 3 bases and J by 5 bases, with 6 bases between the two germline ends. The germline CDR1 and CDR2 sequences are ENHRY and SYGVKD. Here the CDR3 DNA reads TGTGCCATCAGTGATACGGGAGATACGCAGTATTTT. This codes for CAISDTGDTQYF.

The V call is TRBV7-2, the J call TRBJ1-5; 7 positions agree with TRBD1. CDR3 length: 14 amino acids. With V trimmed by 4 bases and J by 2 bases, 2 bases remained unmatched. Germline V gene data show CDR1 as SGHTA and CDR2 as FQGNSA. CDR3 nucleotide sequence: TGTGCCAGCAGCTCAACAGGGGGCAATCAGCCCCAGCATTTT. It codes for CASSSTGGNQPQHF.

This chain uses TRBV24-1 with TRBJ2-1; a weak D match, TRBD2 (5 bases). There are 19 residues in the CDR3. V was trimmed by 0 bases and J by 0 bases, leaving 17 bases between them. Germline CDR1 is KGHDR and CDR2 is SFDVKD. This chain's CDR3 is CATSDLPARPGSSYNEQFF. CDR3 coding DNA: TGTGCCACCAGTGATTTGCCCGCCCGACCTGGGAGCTCCTACAATGAGCAGTTCTTC.

This clone was seen only once. This sequence joins TRBV28 and TRBJ2-3, with a tentative D call TRBD2 (9 bases). Trimming cost V 6 bases and J 0 bases, with 31 bases left between them. The CDR3 extends over 21 amino acids. CDR1 is MDHEN and CDR2 is SYDVKM in the germline V gene. The CDR3 coding sequence is TGTGCCAGCAGCCGCCTACAGGGGGAAAAAGGCGGGAGGGCTAGCACAGATACGCAGTATTTT. The encoded protein is CASSRLQGEKGGRASTDTQYF. The full variable domain, with the rest looked up from reference TRBV28 and TRBJ2-3, is DVKVTQSSRYLVKRTGEKVFLECVQDMDHENMFWYRQDPGLGLRLIYFSYDVKMKEKGDIPEGYSVSREKKERFSLILESASTNQTSMYLCASSRLQGEKGGRASTDTQYFGPGTRLTVL.

This chain connects TRBV15 to TRBJ2-1; TRBD1 aligns across 8 bases. With V trimmed by 5 bases and J by 2 bases, 11 bases remained unmatched. Germline V gives CDR1 LNHNV, CDR2 YYDKDF (reference sequence). The CDR3 extends over 17 amino acids. DNA of the CDR3: TGTGCCACCAGCTTAGACCGGACAGGGAAAACCTACAATGAGCAGTTCTTC. Amino acids: CATSLDRTGKTYNEQFF.

V and J are TRBV7-2 and TRBJ2-1; D uncertain. The V end was cut by 4 bases, the J end by 9 bases, with 10 bases between. The length of the CDR3 is 12 residues. Per germline, CDR1 SGHTA and CDR2 FQGNSA. For the CDR3, the DNA is TGTGCCAGCAGCTCGCTCTTTGGTGAGCAGTTCTTC. Its translation: CASSSLFGEQFF. Full variable domain (outside the CDR3, taken from reference TRBV7-2 and TRBJ2-1): GAGVSQSPSNKVTEKGKDVELRCDPISGHTALYWYRQSLGQGLEFLIYFQGNSAPDKSGLPSDRFSAERTGGSVSTLTIQRTQQEDSAVYLCASSSLFGEQFFGPGTRLTVL.

The chain is built from TRBV29-1 and TRBJ1-1; D possibly corresponds to TRBD1 (5 bases). The germline V gene encodes CDR1 SQVTM and CDR2 ANQGSEA. V gave up 6 bases and J gave up 2 bases, with 13 bases separating them. The CDR3 covers 13 residues. CDR3 loop: CSVKRGVNTEAFF. In DNA, the CDR3 is TGCAGCGTCAAGAGGGGAGTAAACACTGAAGCTTTCTTT.

The V call is TRBV14, the J call TRBJ1-1; D might be TRBD1 (5 bases). CDR3 length: 14 amino acids. With 1 base removed from V and 4 bases from J, the gap between germline ends came to 10 bases. Germline CDR1 SGHDN, CDR2 FVKESK. The CDR3 bases are TGTGCCAGCAGCCAAGCGGTTGGGGGCACTGAAGCTTTCTTT. Protein sequence: CASSQAVGGTEAFF.